These 10 T cell receptor beta chains were all obtained from the same sample, sequenced in a study of shared T cell receptors in the human thymus. TCRdb's copy holds only in-frame clones and misses some; the assay was immunoSEQ multiplex PCR. The sample carries fewer than 700,000 clones, over 75% recorded once. The same specimen was also included in a second study, on human thymus T cells.

The sequencing input was thymocytes. The receptor set was obtained from a boy younger than two with a congenital heart defect.

The chain has TRBV28 and TRBJ1-3, with D tentatively TRBD1 (5 bases). Germline-derived CDR1 and CDR2 are MDHEN and SYDVKM. CDR3 size: 16 residues. V lost 6 bases and J 0 bases, leaving 15 bases between the germline ends. The CDR3, as DNA: TGTGCCAGCAGCCCAGCTCACAGGCTCTCTGGAAACACCATATATTTT. As protein: CASSPAHRLSGNTIYF.

The chain links TRBV6-5 to TRBJ2-5, with 9 bases fitting TRBD2. J was trimmed by 3 bases and V by 8 bases; bases with no gene match: 4. The CDR3 loop spans 13 amino acids. Germline V gives CDR1 MNHEY, CDR2 SVGAGI. The CDR3 region is CASGREGKETQYF. CDR3 in DNA: TGTGCCAGCGGGCGGGAGGGAAAAGAGACCCAGTACTTC.

The chain recombines TRBV6-5 with TRBJ2-1, with a weak D call TRBD2 (6 bases). V was shortened by 7 bases and J by 7 bases, with 8 bases between the two germline ends. The CDR3 is 11 amino acids. CDR1 and CDR2 (germline): MNHEY, SVGAGI. CDR3 in DNA: TGTGCCAGCATACGGGGGAATGAGCAGTTCTTC. Its translation is CASIRGNEQFF.

This clone has just one count. The genes are TRBV23-1 and TRBJ2-7; 7 positions match TRBD1. TRBV23-1 qualifies as an ORF whose function is uncertain. V lost 5 bases, J lost 5 bases, and 6 bases stayed unmatched. The CDR3 length is 13 residues. The CDR3: CASSKTGVHEQYF. The DNA of the CDR3 is TGCGCCAGCAGTAAAACAGGGGTCCACGAGCAGTACTTC.

The V gene is TRBV30, the J gene TRBJ2-1, with D perhaps TRBD1 (5 bases). The CDR3 is made up of 12 amino acids. The germline CDR1 and CDR2 sequences are GTSNPN and SVGIG (reference sequence). Trimming took 0 bases from V and 12 from J, leaving 12 bases between them. Here the CDR3 DNA reads TGTGCCTGGAGTGTACCGCCCCAGGGGCAGTTCTTC. Protein product: CAWSVPPQGQFF.

The rearrangement joins TRBV4-1 to TRBJ1-1; 7 positions agree with TRBD1. CDR1 and CDR2 from the germline V gene are MGHRA and YSYEKL. This CDR3 has 17 amino acids. The J segment lost 5 bases and the V segment lost 4 bases, leaving 16 bases of the junction unmatched. CDR3 DNA sequence: TGCGCCAGCAGCCCTGTGACCCGTGACAGGGTAGAAACTGAAGCTTTCTTT. As protein: CASSPVTRDRVETEAFF.

This chain joins TRBV30 and TRBJ2-5, with D perhaps TRBD2 (5 bases). CDR3 length equals 13 residues. Per the germline V gene, CDR1 is GTSNPN and CDR2 is SVGIG (reference sequence). V was clipped by 0 bases and J by 5 bases, with 10 bases between them. The DNA of the CDR3 is TGTGCCTGGAGTGTTAGAGGGAGCGAGACCCAGTACTTC. It is translated as CAWSVRGSETQYF. The full variable domain, in which reference TRBV30 and TRBJ2-5 provide the parts outside the CDR3, is SQTIHQWPATLVQPVGSPLSLECTVEGTSNPNLYWYRQAAGRGLQLLFYSVGIGQISSEVPQNLSASRPQDRQFILSSKKLLLSDSGFYLCAWSVRGSETQYFGPGTRLLVL.

V is TRBV11-2 and J is TRBJ2-1, with TRBD2 as a possible D gene (7 bases). Germline V lookup: CDR1 SGHAT, CDR2 FQNNGV. The CDR3 is 16 amino acids. Trimming removed 1 base from V and 9 bases from J, with 19 bases in between. The CDR3 DNA reads as TGTGCCAGCAGCTTAGGAGGGGGGCGGGGGCAGGGTGAGCAGTTCTTC. Translation: CASSLGGGRGQGEQFF.

Written as DNA, the CDR3 is TGTGCCAGCACTGGACAGGGGGGAGCTTTCTTT. This gives the protein CASTGQGGAFF. This rearrangement joins TRBV27 to TRBJ1-1; 10 nucleotides align to TRBD1. The germline CDR1 and CDR2 sequences are MNHEY and SMNVEV (reference sequence). The trim removed 7 bases at V and 10 bases at J, leaving 3 bases unmatched. The CDR3 contains 11 residues.

The chain is built from TRBV7-6 and TRBJ1-3; D is perhaps TRBD1 (5 bases). V dropped 1 base and J dropped 4 bases, with 14 bases sitting between them. The CDR3 contains 16 residues. In germline, CDR1 is SGHVS, CDR2 FNYEAQ. The DNA of the CDR3 is TGTGCCAGCAGCTTAGACTCCAGGGCTCGAGGAAACACCATATATTTT. It is translated as CASSLDSRARGNTIYF.